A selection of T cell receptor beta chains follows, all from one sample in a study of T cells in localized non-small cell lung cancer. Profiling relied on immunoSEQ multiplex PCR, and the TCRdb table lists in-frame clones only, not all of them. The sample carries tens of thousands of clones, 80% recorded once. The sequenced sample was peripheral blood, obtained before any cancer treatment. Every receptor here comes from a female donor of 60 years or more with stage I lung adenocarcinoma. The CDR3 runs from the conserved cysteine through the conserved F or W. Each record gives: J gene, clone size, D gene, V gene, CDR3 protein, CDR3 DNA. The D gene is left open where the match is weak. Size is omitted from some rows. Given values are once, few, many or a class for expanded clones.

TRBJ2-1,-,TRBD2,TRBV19,CASSIGLAGSSYNEQFF,TGTGCCAGTAGTATAGGTTTAGCGGGGAGCTCCTACAATGAGCAGTTCTTC
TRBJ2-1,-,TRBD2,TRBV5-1,CASSLPPSGGPNEQFF,TGCGCCAGCAGCTTGCCCCCTAGCGGGGGGCCTAATGAGCAGTTCTTC
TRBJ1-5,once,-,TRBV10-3,CAISESKGGGGQPQHF,TGTGCCATCAGTGAGTCGAAGGGAGGGGGGGGTCAGCCCCAGCATTTT
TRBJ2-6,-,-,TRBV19,CASSSLGAGANVLTF,TGTGCCAGTAGTAGCTTAGGGGCTGGGGCCAACGTCCTGACTTTC
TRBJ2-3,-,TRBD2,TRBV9,CASSVAGLAGTDTQYF,TGTGCCAGCAGCGTAGCAGGACTAGCGGGGACAGATACGCAGTATTTT
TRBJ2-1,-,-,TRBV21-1,CASSLPGTEQFF,TGTGCCAGCAGCCTCCCCGGGACGGAGCAGTTCTTC
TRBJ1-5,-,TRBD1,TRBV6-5,CASRGQGERDQPQHF,TGTGCCAGCAGAGGACAGGGGGAGAGAGATCAGCCCCAGCATTTT
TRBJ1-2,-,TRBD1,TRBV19,CASSIIGQGFNYGYTF,TGTGCCAGTAGTATAATTGGACAGGGGTTTAACTATGGCTACACCTTC
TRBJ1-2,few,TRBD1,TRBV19,CASSPRLTGYGYTF,TGTGCCAGTAGTCCACGACTGACAGGGTATGGCTACACCTTC
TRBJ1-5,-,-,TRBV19,CASSIAGAQPQHF,TGTGCCAGTAGTATCGCGGGGGCTCAGCCCCAGCATTTT
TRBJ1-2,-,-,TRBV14,CASSQVSHGRRFNYGYTF,TGTGCCAGCAGCCAAGTGAGTCATGGCAGGCGCTTCAACTATGGCTACACCTTC
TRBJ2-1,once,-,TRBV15,CATSRDGGNNEQFF,TGTGCCACCAGCAGAGATGGGGGAAACAATGAGCAGTTCTTC
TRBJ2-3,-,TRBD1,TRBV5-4,CASSSPGQGRDTQYF,TGTGCCAGCAGCTCCCCCGGACAGGGCCGAGATACGCAGTATTTT
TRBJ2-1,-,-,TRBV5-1,CASSLWSGALYNEQFF,TGCGCCAGCAGCTTGTGGTCGGGAGCGCTCTACAATGAGCAGTTCTTC
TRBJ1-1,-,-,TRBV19,CASSISGGRRTEAFF,TGTGCCAGTAGTATTAGCGGGGGGCGGAGGACTGAAGCTTTCTTT
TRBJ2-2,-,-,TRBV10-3,CAISERPGGRGTGELFF,TGTGCCATCAGTGAGAGGCCTGGGGGGCGCGGCACCGGGGAGCTGTTTTTT
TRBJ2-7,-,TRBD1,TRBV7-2,CASSRPGQGNYEQYF,TGTGCCAGCAGCCGTCCGGGACAGGGAAACTACGAGCAGTACTTC
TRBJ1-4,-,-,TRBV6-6,CASSQALETEKLFF,TGTGCCAGCAGTCAGGCCCTCGAGACAGAAAAACTGTTTTTT
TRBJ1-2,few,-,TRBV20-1,CSAKGGYTF,TGCAGTGCTAAGGGGGGCTACACCTTC
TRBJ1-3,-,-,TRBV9,CASSVSRVPGVPGNTIYF,TGTGCCAGCAGCGTCAGCCGGGTCCCAGGGGTCCCTGGAAACACCATATATTTT
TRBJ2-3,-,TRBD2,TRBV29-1,CSVAGESTDTQYF,TGCAGCGTGGCGGGGGAGAGCACAGATACGCAGTATTTT
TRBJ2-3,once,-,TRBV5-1,CASSLQPGLLTDTQYF,TGCGCCAGCAGCCTGCAACCGGGACTCCTCACAGATACGCAGTATTTT
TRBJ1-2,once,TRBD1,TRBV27,CASGRTGGNGYTF,TGTGCCAGCGGTCGGACAGGGGGAAATGGCTACACCTTC
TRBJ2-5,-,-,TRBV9,CASSVFAGGTETQYF,TGTGCCAGCAGCGTATTTGCAGGGGGGACGGAGACCCAGTACTTC
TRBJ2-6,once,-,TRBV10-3,CAISLGANVLTF,TGTGCCATCTCTCTTGGGGCCAACGTCCTGACTTTC
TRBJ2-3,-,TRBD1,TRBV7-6,CASSMGQSTDTQYF,TGTGCCAGCAGCATGGGACAGTCCACAGATACGCAGTATTTT
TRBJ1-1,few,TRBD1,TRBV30,CAWSVRGDTEAFF,TGTGCCTGGAGTGTCAGGGGGGATACTGAAGCTTTCTTT
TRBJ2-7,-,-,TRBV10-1,CASSESRGGLYEQYF,TGCGCCAGCAGTGAGTCGAGGGGGGGCCTCTACGAGCAGTACTTC
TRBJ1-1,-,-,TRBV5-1,CASSLQANTEAFF,TGCGCCAGCAGCTTGCAAGCGAACACTGAAGCTTTCTTT
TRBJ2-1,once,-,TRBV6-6,CASRSNEQFF,TGTGCCAGCAGGAGTAATGAGCAGTTCTTC
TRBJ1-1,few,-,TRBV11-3,CASSTRSRTEAFF,TGTGCCAGCAGCACCCGTTCAAGGACTGAAGCTTTCTTT
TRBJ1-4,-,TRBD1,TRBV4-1,CASSQGPGQGVEKLFF,TGCGCCAGCAGCCAAGGACCGGGACAGGGTGTTGAAAAACTGTTTTTT
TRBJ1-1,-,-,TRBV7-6,CASSSSGFHTEAFF,TGTGCCAGCAGCTCTTCAGGGTTTCACACTGAAGCTTTCTTT